This TCR beta chain was recovered during a study of T cells expressing NK-cell markers. About the research overall: Of eight sequenced donors, seven were HCMV-seropositive and one HCMV-seronegative. The study's findings and limits: NKG2C+ dominant clonotype frequencies in five to seven donors were about 1.0-8% of CD8+ T cells. These clonotypes, the leaders elsewhere, also led the CD3+CD56-NKG2C+ fraction in a handful of donors. Nothing established the HCMV specificity of expanded NKG2C+ T cell clones.

Following a re-call of the 5' RACE reads, TCRdb has one entry per CDR3 protein and lacks DNA. The sample's table shows 300,000 to 450,000 distinct CDR3 sequences. About this clonotype itself: Antigen: not known.

Germline CDR1 is SNHLY and CDR2 is FYNNEI. The CDR3 covers 13 residues. The receptor comes from a man aged 18-75 years in good health. The chain joins TRBV2 to TRBJ1-2; TCRdb indicates TRBD1, and absent DNA this call remains unverified. The sequencing sample was made of blood T cells: a sorted CD56 or NKG2C T cell subset, CD4+ or CD8+ T cells, or bulk PBMC T cells (not recorded which). Here the CDR3 reads CASMVRTVLGYTF.